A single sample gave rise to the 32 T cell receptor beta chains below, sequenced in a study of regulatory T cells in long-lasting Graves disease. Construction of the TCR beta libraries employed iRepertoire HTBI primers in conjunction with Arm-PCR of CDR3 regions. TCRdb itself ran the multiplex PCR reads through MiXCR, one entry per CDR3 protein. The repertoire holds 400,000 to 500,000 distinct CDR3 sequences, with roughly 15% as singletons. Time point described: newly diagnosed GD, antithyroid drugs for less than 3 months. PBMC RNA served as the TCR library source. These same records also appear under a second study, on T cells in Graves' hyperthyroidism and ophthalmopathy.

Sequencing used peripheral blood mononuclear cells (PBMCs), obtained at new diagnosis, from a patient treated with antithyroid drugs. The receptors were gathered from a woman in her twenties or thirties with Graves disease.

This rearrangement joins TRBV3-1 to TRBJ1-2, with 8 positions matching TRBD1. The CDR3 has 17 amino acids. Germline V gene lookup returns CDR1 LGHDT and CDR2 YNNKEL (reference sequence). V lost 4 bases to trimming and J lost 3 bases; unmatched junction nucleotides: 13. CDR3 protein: CASSRGQGRLLDYGYTF. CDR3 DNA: TGTGCCAGCAGCCGCGGACAGGGAAGGCTTTTGGACTATGGCTACACCTTC.

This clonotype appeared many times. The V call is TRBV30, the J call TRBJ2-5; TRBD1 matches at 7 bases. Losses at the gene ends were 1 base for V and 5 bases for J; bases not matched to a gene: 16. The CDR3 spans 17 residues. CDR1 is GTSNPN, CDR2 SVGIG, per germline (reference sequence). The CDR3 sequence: CAWSAARTGLFRETQYF. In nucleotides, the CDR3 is TGTGCCTGGAGTGCCGCACGGACAGGTTTATTCCGGGAGACCCAGTACTTC.

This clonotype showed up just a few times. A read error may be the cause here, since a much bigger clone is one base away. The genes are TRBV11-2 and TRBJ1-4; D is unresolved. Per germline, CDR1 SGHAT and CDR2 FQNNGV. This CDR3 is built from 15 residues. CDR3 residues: CACSLKGIANEKLFF. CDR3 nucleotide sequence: TGTGCCTGCAGCCTGAAGGGTATAGCGAATGAAAAACTGTTTTTT.

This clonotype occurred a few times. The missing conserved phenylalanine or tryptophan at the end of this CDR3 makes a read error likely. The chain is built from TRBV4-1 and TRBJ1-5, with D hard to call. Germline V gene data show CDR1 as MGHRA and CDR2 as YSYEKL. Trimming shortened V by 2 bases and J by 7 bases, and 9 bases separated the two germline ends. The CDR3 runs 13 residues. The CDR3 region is CASSQQSGQPQHV. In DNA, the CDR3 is TGCGCCAGCAGCCAACAGTCGGGGCAGCCCCAGCATGTT.

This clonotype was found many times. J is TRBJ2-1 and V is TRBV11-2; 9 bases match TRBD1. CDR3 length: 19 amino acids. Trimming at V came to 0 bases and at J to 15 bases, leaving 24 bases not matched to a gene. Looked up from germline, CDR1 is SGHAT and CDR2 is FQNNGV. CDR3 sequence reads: CASSLDHRGQGGSPPARFF. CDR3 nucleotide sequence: TGTGCCAGCAGCTTAGATCACAGGGGGCAAGGCGGGAGTCCGCCCGCGAGGTTCTTC.

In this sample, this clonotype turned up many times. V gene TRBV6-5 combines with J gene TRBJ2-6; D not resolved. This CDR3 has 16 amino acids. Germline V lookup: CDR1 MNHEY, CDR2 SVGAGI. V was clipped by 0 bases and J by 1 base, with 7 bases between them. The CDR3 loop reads CASSYSISSGANVLTF. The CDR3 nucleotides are TGTGCCAGCAGTTACTCGATTAGTTCTGGGGCCAACGTCCTGACTTTC.

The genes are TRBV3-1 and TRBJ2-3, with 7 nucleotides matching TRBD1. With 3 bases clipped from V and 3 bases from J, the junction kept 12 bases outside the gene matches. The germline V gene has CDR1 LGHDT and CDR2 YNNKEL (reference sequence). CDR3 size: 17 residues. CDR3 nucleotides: TGTGCCAGCAGCCATCCCACGACAGGGTTAAGGACAGATACGCAGTATTTT. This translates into CASSHPTTGLRTDTQYF.

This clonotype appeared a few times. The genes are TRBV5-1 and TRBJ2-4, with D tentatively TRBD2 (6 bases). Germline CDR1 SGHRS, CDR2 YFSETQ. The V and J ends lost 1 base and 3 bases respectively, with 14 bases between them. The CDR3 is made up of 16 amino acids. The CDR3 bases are TGCGCCAGCAGCTTGTCCGGCGGGATGGGCAAAAACATTCAGTACTTC. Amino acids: CASSLSGGMGKNIQYF.

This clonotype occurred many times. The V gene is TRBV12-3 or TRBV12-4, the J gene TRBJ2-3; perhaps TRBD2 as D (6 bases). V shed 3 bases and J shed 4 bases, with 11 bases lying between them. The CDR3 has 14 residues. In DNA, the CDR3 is TGTGCCAGCAGTTTTTCTACGGGGGCAGATACGCAGTATTTT. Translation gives CASSFSTGADTQYF.

CDR3 DNA: TGTGCCTCTAAACGGTGGGGGGGAACCGGGGAGCTGTTTTTT. Its translation is CASKRWGGTGELFF. The chain uses TRBV9 and TRBJ2-2; 7 bases line up with TRBD2. With 10 bases clipped from V and 5 bases from J, the junction kept 11 bases outside the gene matches. Germline-derived CDR1 and CDR2 are SGDLS and YYNGEE. CDR3 length equals 14 residues.

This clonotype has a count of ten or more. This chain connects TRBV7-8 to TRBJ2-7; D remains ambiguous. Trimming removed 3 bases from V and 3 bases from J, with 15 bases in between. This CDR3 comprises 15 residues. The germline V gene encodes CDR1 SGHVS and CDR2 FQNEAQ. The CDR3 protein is CASSFRTSPFYEQYF. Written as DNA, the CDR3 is TGTGCCAGCAGCTTTCGGACGTCACCATTCTACGAGCAGTACTTC.

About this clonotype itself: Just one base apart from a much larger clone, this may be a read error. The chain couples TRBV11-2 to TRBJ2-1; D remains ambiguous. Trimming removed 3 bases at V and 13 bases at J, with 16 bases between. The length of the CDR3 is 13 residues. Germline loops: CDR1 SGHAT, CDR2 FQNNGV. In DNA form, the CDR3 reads TGTGCCAGCAGCTTGGGCCGTCCGGCGGATCAGTTCTTC. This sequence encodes CASSLGRPADQFF.

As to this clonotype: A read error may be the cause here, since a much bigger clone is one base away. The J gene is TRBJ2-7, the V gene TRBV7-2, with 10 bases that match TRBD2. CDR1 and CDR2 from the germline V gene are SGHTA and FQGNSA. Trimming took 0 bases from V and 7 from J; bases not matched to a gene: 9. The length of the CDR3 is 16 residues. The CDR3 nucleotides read TGTGCCAGCAGCTTAGCGTTGCTAGCGGGAGTAAATGAGCAGTACTTC. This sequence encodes CASSLALLAGVNEQYF.

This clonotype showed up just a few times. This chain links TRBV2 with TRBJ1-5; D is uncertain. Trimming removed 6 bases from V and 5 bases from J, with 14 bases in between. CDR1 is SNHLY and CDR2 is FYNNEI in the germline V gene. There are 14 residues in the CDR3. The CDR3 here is CASSDIGNDQPQHF. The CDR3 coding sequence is TGTGCCAGCAGCGACATCGGGAATGATCAGCCCCAGCATTTT.

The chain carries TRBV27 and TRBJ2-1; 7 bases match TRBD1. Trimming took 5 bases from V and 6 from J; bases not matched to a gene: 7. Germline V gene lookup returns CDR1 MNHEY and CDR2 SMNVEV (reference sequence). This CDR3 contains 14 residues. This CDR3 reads CASSQDRSLNEQFF. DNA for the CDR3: TGTGCCAGCAGTCAGGACAGGAGCCTCAATGAGCAGTTCTTC.

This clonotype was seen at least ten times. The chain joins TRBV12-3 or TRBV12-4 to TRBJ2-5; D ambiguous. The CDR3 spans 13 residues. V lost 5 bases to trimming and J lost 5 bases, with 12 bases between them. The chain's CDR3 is CASSDLGVETQYF. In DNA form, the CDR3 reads TGTGCCAGCAGTGACTTAGGAGTCGAGACCCAGTACTTC.

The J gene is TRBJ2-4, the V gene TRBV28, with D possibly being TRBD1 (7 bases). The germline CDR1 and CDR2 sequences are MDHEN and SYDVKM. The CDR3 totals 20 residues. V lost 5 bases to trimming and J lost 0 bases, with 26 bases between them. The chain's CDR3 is CASSIPLWTRDSEAKNIQYF. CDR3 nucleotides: TGTGCCAGCAGTATCCCCCTCTGGACGCGGGACAGTGAAGCCAAAAACATTCAGTACTTC.

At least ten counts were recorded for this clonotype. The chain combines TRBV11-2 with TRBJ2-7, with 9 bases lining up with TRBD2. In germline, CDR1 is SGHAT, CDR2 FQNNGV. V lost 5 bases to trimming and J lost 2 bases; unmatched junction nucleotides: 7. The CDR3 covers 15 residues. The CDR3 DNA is TGTGCCAGCAGCCCCCCGGCGGGAGGGCCCTACGAGCAGTACTTC. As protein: CASSPPAGGPYEQYF.

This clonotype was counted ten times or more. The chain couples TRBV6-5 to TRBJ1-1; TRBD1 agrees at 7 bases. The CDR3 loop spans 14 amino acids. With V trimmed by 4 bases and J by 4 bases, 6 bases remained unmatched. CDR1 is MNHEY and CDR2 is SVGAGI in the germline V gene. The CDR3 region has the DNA TGTGCCAGCAGTTCAGTGACAGGGACCACTGAAGCTTTCTTT. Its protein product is CASSSVTGTTEAFF.

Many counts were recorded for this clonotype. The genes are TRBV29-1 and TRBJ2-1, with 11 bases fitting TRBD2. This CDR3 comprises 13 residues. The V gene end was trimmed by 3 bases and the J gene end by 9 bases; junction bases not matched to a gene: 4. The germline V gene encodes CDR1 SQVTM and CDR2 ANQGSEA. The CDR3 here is CSVDWTSGFEQFF. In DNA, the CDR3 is TGCAGCGTTGATTGGACTAGCGGGTTTGAGCAGTTCTTC.

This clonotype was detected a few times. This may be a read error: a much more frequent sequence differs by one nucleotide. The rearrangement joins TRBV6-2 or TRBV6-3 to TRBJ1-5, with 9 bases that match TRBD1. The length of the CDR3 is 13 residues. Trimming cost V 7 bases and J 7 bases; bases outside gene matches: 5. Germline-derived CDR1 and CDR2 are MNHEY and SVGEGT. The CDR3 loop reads CASKGQGYQPQHF. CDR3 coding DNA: TGTGCCAGCAAGGGACAGGGTTACCAGCCCCAGCATTTT.

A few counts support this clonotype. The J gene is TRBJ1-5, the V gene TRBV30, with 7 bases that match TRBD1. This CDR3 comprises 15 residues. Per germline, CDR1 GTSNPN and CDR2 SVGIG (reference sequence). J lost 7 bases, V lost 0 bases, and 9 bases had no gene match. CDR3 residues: CAWSVGGQGSQPQHF. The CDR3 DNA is TGTGCCTGGAGTGTAGGGGGCCAGGGAAGCCAGCCCCAGCATTTT.

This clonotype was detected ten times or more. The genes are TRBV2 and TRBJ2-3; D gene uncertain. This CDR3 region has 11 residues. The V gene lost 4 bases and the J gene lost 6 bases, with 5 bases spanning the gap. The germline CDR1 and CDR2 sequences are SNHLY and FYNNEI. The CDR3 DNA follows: TGTGCCAGCAGTGTGGTTGATACGCAGTATTTT. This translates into CASSVVDTQYF.

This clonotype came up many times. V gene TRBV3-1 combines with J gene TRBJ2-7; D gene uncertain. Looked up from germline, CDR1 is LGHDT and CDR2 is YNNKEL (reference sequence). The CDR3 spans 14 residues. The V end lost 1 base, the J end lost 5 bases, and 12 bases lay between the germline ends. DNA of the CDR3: TGTGCCAGCAGCCAAGGTAGGGTTTCGAACGAGCAGTACTTC. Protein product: CASSQGRVSNEQYF.

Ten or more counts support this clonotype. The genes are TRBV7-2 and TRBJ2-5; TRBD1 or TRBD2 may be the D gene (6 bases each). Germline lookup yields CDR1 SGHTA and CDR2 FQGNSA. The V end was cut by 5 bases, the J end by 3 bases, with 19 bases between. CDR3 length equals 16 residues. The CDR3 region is CASSGGVGGPKETQYF. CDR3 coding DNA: TGTGCCAGCAGCGGAGGCGTAGGGGGGCCCAAAGAGACCCAGTACTTC.

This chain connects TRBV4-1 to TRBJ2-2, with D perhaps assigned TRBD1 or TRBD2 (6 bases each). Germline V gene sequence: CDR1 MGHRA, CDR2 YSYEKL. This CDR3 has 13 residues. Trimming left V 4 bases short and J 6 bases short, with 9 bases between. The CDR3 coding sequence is TGCGCCAGCAGCCGAGGGGGGTCCGGGGAGCTGTTTTTT. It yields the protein CASSRGGSGELFF.

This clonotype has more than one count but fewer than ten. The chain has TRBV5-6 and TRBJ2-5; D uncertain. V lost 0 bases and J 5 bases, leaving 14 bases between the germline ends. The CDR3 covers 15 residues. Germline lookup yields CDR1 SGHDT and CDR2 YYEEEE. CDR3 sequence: CASSLEASATETQYF. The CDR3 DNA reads TGTGCCAGCAGCTTGGAAGCCTCGGCCACGGAGACCCAGTACTTC.

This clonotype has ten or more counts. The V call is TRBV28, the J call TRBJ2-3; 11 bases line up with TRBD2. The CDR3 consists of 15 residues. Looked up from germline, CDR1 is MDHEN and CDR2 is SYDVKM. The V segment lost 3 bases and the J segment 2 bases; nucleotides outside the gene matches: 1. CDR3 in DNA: TGTGCCAGCAGTTTGACTAGCGGGACCACAGATACGCAGTATTTT. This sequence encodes CASSLTSGTTDTQYF.

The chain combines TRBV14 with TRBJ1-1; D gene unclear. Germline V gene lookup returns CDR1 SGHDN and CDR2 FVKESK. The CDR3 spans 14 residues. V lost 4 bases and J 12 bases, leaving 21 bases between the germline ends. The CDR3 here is CASSPRGRPQITFF. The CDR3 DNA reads TGTGCCAGCAGCCCTAGAGGACGTCCACAAATAACTTTCTTT.

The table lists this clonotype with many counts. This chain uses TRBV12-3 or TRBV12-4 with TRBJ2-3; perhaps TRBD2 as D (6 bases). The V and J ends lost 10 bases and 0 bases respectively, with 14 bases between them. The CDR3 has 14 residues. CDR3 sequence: CAIAASASTDTQYF. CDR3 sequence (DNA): TGTGCCATCGCGGCTAGCGCCAGCACAGATACGCAGTATTTT.

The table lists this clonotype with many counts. CDR3 sequence (DNA): TGTGCCAGCACCACTACGGGGTCCTACGAGCAGTACTTC. Its translation is CASTTTGSYEQYF. The chain is built from TRBV11-2 and TRBJ2-7; TRBD2 is a possible D gene (5 bases). There are 13 residues in the CDR3. The V end lost 7 bases, the J end lost 1 base, and 11 bases lay between the germline ends. Germline V lookup: CDR1 SGHAT, CDR2 FQNNGV.

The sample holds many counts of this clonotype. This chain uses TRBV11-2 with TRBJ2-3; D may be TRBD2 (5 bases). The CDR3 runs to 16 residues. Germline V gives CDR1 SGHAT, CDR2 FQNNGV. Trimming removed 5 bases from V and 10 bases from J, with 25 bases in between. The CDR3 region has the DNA TGTGCCAGCAGCCCCAACTTTGGATTCGTCGGGGATTCGCAGTATTTT. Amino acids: CASSPNFGFVGDSQYF.